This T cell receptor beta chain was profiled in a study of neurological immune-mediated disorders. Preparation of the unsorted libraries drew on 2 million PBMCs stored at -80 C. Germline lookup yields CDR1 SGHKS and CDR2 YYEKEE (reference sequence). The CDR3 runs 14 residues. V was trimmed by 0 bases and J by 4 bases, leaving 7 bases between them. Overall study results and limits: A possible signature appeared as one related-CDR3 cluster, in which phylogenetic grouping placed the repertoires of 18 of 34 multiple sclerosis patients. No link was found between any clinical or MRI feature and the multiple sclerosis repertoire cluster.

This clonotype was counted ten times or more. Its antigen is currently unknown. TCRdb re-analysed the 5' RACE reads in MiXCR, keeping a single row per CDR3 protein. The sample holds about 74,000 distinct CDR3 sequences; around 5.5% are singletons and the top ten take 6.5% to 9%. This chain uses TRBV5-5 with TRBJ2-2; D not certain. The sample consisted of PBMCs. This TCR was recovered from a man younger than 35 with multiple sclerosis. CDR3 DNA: TGTGCCAGCAGCTTGGCGTACGGCACCGGGGAGCTGTTTTTT. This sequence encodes CASSLAYGTGELFF.